Listed below are T cell receptor beta chains from one sample, sequenced in a study of patients and donors after allogeneic stem cell transplantation. TCRdb re-called the RT-PCR reads through MiXCR, storing one row per CDR3 protein. The sample holds tens of thousands of distinct CDR3 sequences, 40% to 60% seen once. The source material was blood, either unsorted or a sorted T cell fraction (not recorded which). The receptors here all came from a human donor who was either an allogeneic HSCT recipient or a stem cell or donor lymphocyte infusion donor (not recorded which). It is not recorded whose cells these are; they may come from a transplant donor. Each CDR3 is given with its conserved first and last residue. The D gene is left open where the match is weak. Part of the rows lack a size; the others show once, few, many or a class for expanded clones.

clone_size,j_call,d_call,v_call,cdr3_aa,cdr3_nt
-,TRBJ2-3,TRBD2,TRBV15,CATSRAPSGLTDTQYF,TGTGCCACCAGCAGAGCCCCTAGCGGTCTCACAGATACGCAGTATTTT
-,TRBJ2-7,-,TRBV20-1,CSASSSASYEQYF,TGCAGTGCGTCCTCTAGCGCCTCCTACGAGCAGTACTTC
-,TRBJ1-2,-,TRBV6-5,CASSLDGSLLYGYTF,TGTGCCAGCAGTTTGGACGGATCTCTCCTCTATGGCTACACCTTC
-,TRBJ1-2,-,TRBV12-3/TRBV12-4,CASSFDSLKKYGYTF,TGTGCCAGCAGTTTTGACTCCCTGAAAAAATATGGCTACACCTTC
-,TRBJ2-2,-,TRBV11-2,CASSNLQTGGELFF,TGTGCCAGCAGCAACCTTCAGACAGGCGGGGAGCTGTTTTTT
few,TRBJ1-4,-,TRBV28,CASTEGWGSRDEKLFF,TGTGCCAGCACTGAGGGGTGGGGATCTCGGGATGAAAAACTGTTTTTT
-,TRBJ1-2,-,TRBV12-3/TRBV12-4,CASSLKSNYGYTF,TGTGCCAGCAGTTTGAAGTCGAACTATGGCTACACCTTC
-,TRBJ1-3,-,TRBV12-3/TRBV12-4,CASSFSSSGNTIYF,TGTGCCAGCAGTTTCAGTAGCTCTGGAAACACCATATATTTT
few,TRBJ1-2,-,TRBV7-2,CASSLGQASTARGYTF,TGTGCCAGCAGCTTAGGTCAGGCCTCGACCGCGAGGGGCTACACCTTC
-,TRBJ1-1,TRBD1,TRBV27,CASSLSTGGYTEAFF,TGTGCCAGCAGTTTATCGACAGGGGGCTATACTGAAGCTTTCTTT
-,TRBJ2-2,-,TRBV19,CASSIRSNTGELFF,TGTGCCAGTAGTATAAGGAGCAACACCGGGGAGCTGTTTTTT
-,TRBJ1-1,-,TRBV11-1,CASSHDSYGRAFF,TGTGCCAGCAGTCACGACAGTTACGGAAGAGCTTTCTTT
many,TRBJ1-1,-,TRBV6-5,CASRQLMNTEAFF,TGTGCCAGCAGACAGCTCATGAACACTGAAGCTTTCTTT
few,TRBJ1-1,-,TRBV9,CASSPFGTEAFF,TGTGCCAGCAGCCCATTCGGAACTGAAGCTTTCTTT